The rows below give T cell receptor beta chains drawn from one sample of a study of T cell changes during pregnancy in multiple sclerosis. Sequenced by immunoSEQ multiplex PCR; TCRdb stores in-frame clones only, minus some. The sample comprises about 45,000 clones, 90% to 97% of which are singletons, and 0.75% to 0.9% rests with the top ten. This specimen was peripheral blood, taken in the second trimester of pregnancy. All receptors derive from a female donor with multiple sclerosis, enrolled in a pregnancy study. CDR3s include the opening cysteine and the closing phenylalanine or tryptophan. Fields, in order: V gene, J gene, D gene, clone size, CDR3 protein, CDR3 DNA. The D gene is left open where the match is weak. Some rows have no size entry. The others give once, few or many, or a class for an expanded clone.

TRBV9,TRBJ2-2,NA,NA,CASSPGRTGELFF,TGTGCCAGCAGCCCGGGAAGGACCGGGGAGCTGTTTTTT
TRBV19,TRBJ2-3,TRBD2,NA,CASTLGLAGANPNTDTQYF,TGTGCCAGTACCCTGGGACTAGCGGGGGCGAACCCTAACACAGATACGCAGTATTTT
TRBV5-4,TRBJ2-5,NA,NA,CASSLSPYQETQYF,TGTGCCAGCAGCTTGTCCCCTTACCAAGAGACCCAGTACTTC
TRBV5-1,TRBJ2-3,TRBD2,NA,CASSSQAGITDTQYF,TGCGCCAGCAGCTCCCAAGCGGGGATCACAGATACGCAGTATTTT
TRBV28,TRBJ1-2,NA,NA,CASSPSGLYGYTF,TGTGCCAGCAGTCCTTCGGGACTCTATGGCTACACCTTC
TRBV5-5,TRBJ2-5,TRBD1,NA,CASSHGQGDWETQYF,TGTGCCAGCAGTCACGGACAGGGAGATTGGGAGACCCAGTACTTC
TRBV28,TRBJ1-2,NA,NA,CASSLGGGGNNYGYTF,TGTGCCAGCAGTTTGGGGGGGGGCGGGAATAACTATGGCTACACCTTC
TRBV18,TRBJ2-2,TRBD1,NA,CASSRQGDSGELFF,TGTGCCAGCTCACGACAGGGAGATAGCGGGGAGCTGTTTTTT
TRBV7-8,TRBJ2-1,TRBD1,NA,CASSFPGQFYNEQFF,TGTGCCAGCAGCTTTCCGGGACAGTTCTACAATGAGCAGTTCTTC
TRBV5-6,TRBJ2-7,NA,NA,CASREDINSYEQYF,TGTGCCAGCCGCGAGGACATAAACTCCTACGAGCAGTACTTC
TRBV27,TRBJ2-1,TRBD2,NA,CASSSSAGGAYNEQFF,TGTGCCAGCAGTTCTTCAGCGGGAGGGGCATACAATGAGCAGTTCTTC
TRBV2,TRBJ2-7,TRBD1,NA,CASRHDRGEQYF,TGTGCCAGCAGGCATGACAGGGGCGAGCAGTACTTC
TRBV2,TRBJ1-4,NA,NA,CASSGTGSANEKLFF,TGTGCCAGCAGTGGAACAGGTTCGGCTAATGAAAAACTGTTTTTT
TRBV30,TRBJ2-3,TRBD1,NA,CAWSPGGSGTDTQYF,TGTGCCTGGAGTCCAGGGGGCAGTGGCACAGATACGCAGTATTTT
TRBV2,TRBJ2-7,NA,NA,CASSPDRPSGQYF,TGTGCCAGCAGTCCCGACAGGCCCTCCGGGCAGTACTTC
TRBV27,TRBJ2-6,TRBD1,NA,CASSLAGQGIIGANVLTF,TGTGCCAGCAGTCTGGCGGGACAGGGTATAATTGGGGCCAACGTCCTGACTTTC
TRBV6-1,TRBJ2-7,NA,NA,CASSDDEQYF,TGTGCCAGCAGTGACGACGAGCAGTACTTC
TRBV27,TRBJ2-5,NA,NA,CASSVDSQETQYF,TGTGCCAGCAGTGTGGACAGCCAAGAGACCCAGTACTTC
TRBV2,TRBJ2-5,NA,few,CASSEAQWGLQETQYF,TGTGCCAGCAGCGAAGCACAATGGGGACTGCAAGAGACCCAGTACTTC
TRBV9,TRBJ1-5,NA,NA,CASSVGGDANQPQHF,TGTGCCAGCAGCGTAGGGGGGGATGCCAATCAGCCCCAGCATTTT
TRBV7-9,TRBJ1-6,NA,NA,CASSGGRAALGSPLHF,TGTGCCAGCAGCGGAGGACGTGCGGCCCTGGGTTCACCCCTCCACTTT
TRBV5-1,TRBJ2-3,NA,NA,CASSLSGSTDTQYF,TGCGCCAGCAGCTTGTCGGGAAGCACAGATACGCAGTATTTT
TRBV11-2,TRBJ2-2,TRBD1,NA,CASSRDRGRRTGELFF,TGTGCCAGCAGCCGGGACAGGGGGCGCCGGACCGGGGAGCTGTTTTTT
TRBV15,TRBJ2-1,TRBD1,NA,CATSRDYPVGQGRNEQFF,TGTGCCACCAGCAGAGATTATCCGGTGGGACAGGGTCGTAATGAGCAGTTCTTC
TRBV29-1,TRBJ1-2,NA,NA,CSVGPGDGYTF,TGCAGCGTTGGGCCAGGGGATGGCTACACCTTC
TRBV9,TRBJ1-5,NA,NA,CASSVDGLGNQPQHF,TGTGCCAGCAGCGTAGACGGTTTAGGCAATCAGCCCCAGCATTTT
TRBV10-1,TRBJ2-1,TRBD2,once,CASSGGLAGSNEQFF,TGCGCCAGCAGTGGAGGACTAGCGGGAAGTAATGAGCAGTTCTTC
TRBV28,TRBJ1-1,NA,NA,CASSLAGIWAEAFF,TGTGCCAGCAGTTTAGCAGGGATTTGGGCTGAAGCTTTCTTT
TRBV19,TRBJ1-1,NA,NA,CASSIKSRGLDTEAFF,TGTGCCAGTAGTATTAAGAGCAGGGGCTTGGACACTGAAGCTTTCTTT
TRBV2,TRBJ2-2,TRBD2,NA,CASSENRRGGVIATGELFF,TGTGCCAGCAGTGAAAATAGGCGGGGGGGTGTAATTGCCACCGGGGAGCTGTTTTTT
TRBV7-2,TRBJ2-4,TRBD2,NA,CASSLFGAGGAAKNIQYF,TGTGCCAGCAGCTTATTTGGGGCGGGAGGGGCAGCCAAAAACATTCAGTACTTC
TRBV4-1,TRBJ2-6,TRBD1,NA,CASSQDKGQAVSGANVLTF,TGCGCCAGCAGCCAAGATAAGGGACAGGCGGTCTCTGGGGCCAACGTCCTGACTTTC
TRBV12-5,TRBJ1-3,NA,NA,CASGLNSGNTIYF,TGTGCTAGTGGTTTGAACAGTGGAAACACCATATATTTT
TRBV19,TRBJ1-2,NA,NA,CASSPQVDRYTF,TGTGCCAGTAGCCCACAGGTGGATCGCTACACCTTC
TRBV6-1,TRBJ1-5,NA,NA,CASSALQGNQPQHF,TGTGCCAGCAGCGCCCTACAGGGTAATCAGCCCCAGCATTTT
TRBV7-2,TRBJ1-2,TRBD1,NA,CASSPGQGNYGYTF,TGTGCCAGCAGCCCCGGACAGGGAAACTATGGCTACACCTTC
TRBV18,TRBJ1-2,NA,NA,CASSPLPPGEYYGYTF,TGTGCCAGCTCACCACTCCCTCCAGGGGAGTACTATGGCTACACCTTC
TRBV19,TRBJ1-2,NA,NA,CASSGAVPHAYYGYTF,TGTGCCAGTAGTGGCGCGGTCCCTCATGCCTACTATGGCTACACCTTC
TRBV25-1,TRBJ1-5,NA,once,CASSEHGGDDQPQHF,TGTGCCAGCAGTGAACACGGAGGGGACGATCAGCCCCAGCATTTT
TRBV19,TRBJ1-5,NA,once,CASSITVSGYQPQHF,TGTGCCAGTAGTATCACAGTGTCGGGATATCAGCCCCAGCATTTT
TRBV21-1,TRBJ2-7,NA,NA,CASSREGVPYEQYF,TGTGCCAGCAGCAGAGAGGGGGTCCCCTACGAGCAGTACTTC
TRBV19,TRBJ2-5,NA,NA,CASSVRAEDWGGKTQYF,TGTGCCAGTAGTGTTCGCGCAGAGGATTGGGGAGGAAAGACCCAGTACTTC
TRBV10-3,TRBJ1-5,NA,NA,CAITGQLDQPQHF,TGTGCCATCACTGGGCAGCTTGATCAGCCCCAGCATTTT
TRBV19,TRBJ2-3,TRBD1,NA,CASKAGQGSPDTQYF,TGTGCCAGTAAAGCGGGACAGGGGTCCCCAGATACGCAGTATTTT
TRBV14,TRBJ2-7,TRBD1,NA,CASSQVKTGGGYYEQYF,TGTGCCAGCAGCCAAGTGAAGACAGGGGGCGGCTACTACGAGCAGTACTTC
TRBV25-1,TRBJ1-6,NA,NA,CASSEEQSKNSPLHF,TGTGCCAGCAGTGAAGAACAGAGTAAAAATTCACCCCTCCACTTT
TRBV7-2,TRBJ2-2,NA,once,CASSSAAANTGELFF,TGTGCCAGCAGCTCGGCGGCAGCGAACACCGGGGAGCTGTTTTTT
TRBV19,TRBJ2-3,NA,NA,CASSTNLGGSTDTQYF,TGTGCCAGTAGTACTAACTTGGGGGGTAGCACAGATACGCAGTATTTT
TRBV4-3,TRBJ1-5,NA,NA,CASSQDGGSNQPQHF,TGCGCCAGCAGCCAAGATGGCGGTAGCAATCAGCCCCAGCATTTT
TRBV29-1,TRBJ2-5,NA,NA,CSVAPTETQYF,TGCAGCGTTGCCCCTACAGAGACCCAGTACTTC
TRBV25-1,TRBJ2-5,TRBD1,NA,CASSDQGASVETQYF,TGTGCCAGCAGTGACCAGGGGGCATCCGTAGAGACCCAGTACTTC
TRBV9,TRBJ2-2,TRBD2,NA,CASSVDGSGGLVGELFF,TGTGCCAGCAGCGTAGATGGTAGCGGGGGTTTGGTCGGGGAGCTGTTTTTT
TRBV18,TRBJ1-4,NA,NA,CASSPWQSQGATNEKLFF,TGTGCCAGCTCACCATGGCAGTCACAGGGCGCAACTAATGAAAAACTGTTTTTT
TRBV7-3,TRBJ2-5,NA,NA,CASSSRVMETQYF,TGTGCCAGCAGCTCCAGGGTAATGGAGACCCAGTACTTC